The present T cell receptor (beta chain) was sequenced within a study of CD8 T cells in ankylosing spondylitis. The CDR3 sequence is 14 residues long. The V segment lost 6 bases and the J segment 8 bases; nucleotides outside the gene matches: 11. Germline CDR1 DFQATT, CDR2 SNEGSKA (reference sequence). Quantitative barcoded 5'-RACE was used to prepare TCR beta libraries. TCRdb itself ran the 5' RACE reads through MiXCR, one entry per CDR3 protein. Here the sample spans some 87,000 distinct CDR3 sequences, 27% being singletons. General observations from the study: Earlier work had already found some motif variants in reactive arthritis synovial fluid and blood. A TCR beta motif of roughly 8 highly homologous variants seemed to mark ankylosing spondylitis blood. Disease-linked clones reportedly concentrated significantly in matched ankylosing spondylitis synovial fluid.

Regarding this clonotype: Its target is unknown.

The material sequenced was blood, either unsorted or a sorted T cell fraction (not recorded which). The V and J genes are TRBV20-1 and TRBJ2-1; 9 bases match TRBD2. The origin of this receptor is a male donor with ankylosing spondylitis or in good health (not recorded which). The CDR3 sequence: CSAMLAGRADEQFF. CDR3 DNA sequence: TGCAGTGCCATGCTAGCGGGAAGGGCCGATGAGCAGTTCTTC.